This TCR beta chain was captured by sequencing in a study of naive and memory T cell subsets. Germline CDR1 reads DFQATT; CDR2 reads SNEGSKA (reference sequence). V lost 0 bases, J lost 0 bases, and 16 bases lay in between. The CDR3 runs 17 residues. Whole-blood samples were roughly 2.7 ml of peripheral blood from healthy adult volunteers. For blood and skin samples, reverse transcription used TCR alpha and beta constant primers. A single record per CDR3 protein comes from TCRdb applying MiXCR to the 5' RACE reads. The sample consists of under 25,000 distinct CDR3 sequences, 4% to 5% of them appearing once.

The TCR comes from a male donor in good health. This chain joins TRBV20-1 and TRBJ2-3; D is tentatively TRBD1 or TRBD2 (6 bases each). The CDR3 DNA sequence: TGCAGTGCTAGAGATACATTGTCGGGGGCCAGCACAGATACGCAGTATTTT. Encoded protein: CSARDTLSGASTDTQYF.